The entry below describes one TCR beta chain. As yet, its antigen is unknown. The trim removed 5 bases at V and 1 base at J, leaving 3 bases unmatched. CDR1 LGHNT and CDR2 FRNRAP come from the germline V gene. The CDR3 consists of 15 residues. Input was about 550 ng to 6,500 ng of genomic DNA from tumor or blood. This entry is derived from a study of T cells in tumors after PD-1 blockade. Looking at the study overall: Daily vismodegib 150 mg continued in a subset of anti-PD-1-treated patients. Broader study findings: Blood contained approximately 41% of the tumor's TCR clonotypes.

TCRdb keeps only in-frame clones here, not all; method: immunoSEQ multiplex PCR. Here the sample spans some 20,000 clones, roughly 78% being singletons. This sequence originates from a human donor with basal cell carcinoma. The sequencing here drew on PBMCs, taken before anti-PD-1 treatment. The V call is TRBV12-5, the J call TRBJ2-3, with 10 bases lining up with TRBD2. CDR3 nucleotides: TGTGCTAGTGGTCCCGGACTAGCGGGCACAGATACGCAGTATTTT. It specifies CASGPGLAGTDTQYF. The full variable domain, rest sourced from reference TRBV12-5 and TRBJ2-3, is DARVTQTPRHKVTEMGQEVTMRCQPILGHNTVFWYRQTMMQGLELLAYFRNRAPLDDSGMPKDRFSAEMPDATLATLKIQPSEPRDSAVYFCASGPGLAGTDTQYFGPGTRLTVL.